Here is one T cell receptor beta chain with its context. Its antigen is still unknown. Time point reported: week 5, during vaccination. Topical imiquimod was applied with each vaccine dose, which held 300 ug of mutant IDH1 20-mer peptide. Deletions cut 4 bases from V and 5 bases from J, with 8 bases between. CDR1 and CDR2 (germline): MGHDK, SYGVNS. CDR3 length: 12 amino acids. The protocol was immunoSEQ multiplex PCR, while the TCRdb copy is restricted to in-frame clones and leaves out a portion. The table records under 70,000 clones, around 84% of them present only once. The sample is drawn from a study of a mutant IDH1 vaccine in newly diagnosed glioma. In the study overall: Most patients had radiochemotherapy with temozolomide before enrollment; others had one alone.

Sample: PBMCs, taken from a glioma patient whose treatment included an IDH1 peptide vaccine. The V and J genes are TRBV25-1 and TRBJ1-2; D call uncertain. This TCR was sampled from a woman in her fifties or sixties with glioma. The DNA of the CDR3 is TGTGCCAGCAGTGCACAGCCTTATGGCTACACCTTC. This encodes CASSAQPYGYTF.